This T cell receptor beta chain was recorded in a study of vaccination and CD4 T cells after COVID-19 (dated by TCRdb to between 2021 and 2024). For the wider study: Convalescent patients had a positive SARS-CoV-2 result on nasal swab PCR, and of these patients, about ten had mild disease and one had severe disease. Six males and four females were included in the convalescent cohort, with two Hispanic individuals, seven Caucasians, two Asians and one multiracial person represented. Participants got two doses of the Pfizer-BioNTech BNT162b2 vaccine (n=8) or two doses of the Moderna mRNA-1273 vaccine (n=2). Post-COVID blood samples from convalescent patients were collected a median of roughly 100 days after diagnosis, with a range of 35 to 161 days. Post-vaccine blood samples were obtained a median of around 74 days after the second vaccine dose, with a range of roughly 13 to 250 days. The cultures were stimulated with overlapping spike peptide pools from SARS-CoV-2 and from the common cold coronaviruses HCoV-NL63, HCoV-OC43 and HCoV-229E. In control cultures, a CEFX viral epitope pool was used as positive control, an HIV-1 Nef peptide pool was used as negative control, or no peptide was added. The spike-specific CD4+ TCR repertoire was compared before and after mRNA vaccination in approximately 9 COVID-19 convalescent patients and a few infection-naive healthy vaccine recipients.

Overall study results and their limits: Only a relatively small number of convalescent patients were included in the study, and early timepoints following natural infection were not analyzed. An increase in the median number of SARS-CoV-2-reactive clonotypes from 20 to 25 after infection to 38 after vaccination was observed, but the change was not found to be significant. Among convalescent patients, a median about 87% of the SARS-CoV-2-reactive clones seen after vaccination appeared only after vaccination, which suggests priming specific to the vaccine. Of the vaccine-specific clones in convalescent patients, 304 of 307, or nearly all, reacted only to SARS-CoV-2 spike and did not cross-react with common cold coronaviruses.

This sample's treatment or condition label indicates: approximately 9-day PBMC culture with coronavirus spike peptide pools or control peptides (ViraFEST assay). The study used the ViraFEST assay, which expanded antigen-specific T cells with peptide pools and then identified expanded clonotypes by TCR sequencing. Positive SARS-CoV-2 PCR tests in the convalescent patients dated from March to December 2020, before Alpha, Beta and Delta variants emerged in the United States. PBMCs were cultured at around 2 million per well in IMDM supplemented with 5% human AB serum and about 10 IU/ml IL-2, with approximately 10 ug/ml peptide pools added. On days 3 and 7, half of the culture medium was replaced with fresh IL-2-containing medium. CD4+ T cells were isolated after 10 days of culture through negative selection using the EasySep CD4+ T cell isolation kit. Ficoll-Paque Plus gradient centrifugation was used to isolate PBMCs from whole blood, and the isolated PBMCs were then either used fresh or cryopreserved at -140C. Culture conditions were generally each tested in triplicate wells.

About this clonotype itself: Its antigen has not been determined. Per-base quality was not reported, and no clone a single base away is much larger than it.

The germline V gene gives CDR1 as SGHTA and CDR2 as FQGNSA. CDR3 length: 16 amino acids, cysteine to phenylalanine. Of the read, only the CDR3 DNA is kept; its 48 bases are in frame from base 1. Germline trimming: 2 bases from V, 6 bases from J; junction bases outside gene matches: 9. The method behind the library was PCR. DNA from cultured CD4+ T cells was subjected to TCR sequencing with the Oncomine TCR Beta short-read assay at the Johns Hopkins FTIC core. The QIAamp micro DNA kit was used to extract genomic DNA from the cultured CD4+ T cells. Oncomine TCR Beta libraries from cultured CD4+ T cells were pooled using unique dual indexes and sequenced on an Illumina iSeq 100. The authors' analysis ran thus. Non-productive sequences were filtered out, and CDR3s that did not start with C, did not end with F or W, or were shorter than 7 amino acids were discarded. The MANAFEST web application was used to identify antigen-specific clonotypes by comparing peptide-stimulated wells against reference wells and other culture wells. For a clone to be called positive, the clone needed an FDR below 0.05, an odds ratio above 5, and a productive frequency above 0.1% in at least two of three replicate wells. Cross-reactive clonotypes were defined as significantly expanded in both SARS-CoV-2 spike wells and at least one common cold coronavirus spike condition. Levenshtein distances (stringdist) and unrooted phylogenetic trees (ape) in R version 3.6.1 were used to assess CDR3 homology. TCRdb reanalyzed the raw reads on its own, using fastp at Q25 for trimming and MiXCR for clone calling, and kept in-frame beta chains. Rows matching on CDR3 protein sequence are summarized as one entry with the most common DNA and genes. The V and J calls follow TCRdb's processing rather than the paper's. The sample yields 9,500 to 15,000 distinct CDR3 sequences; around three fifths were counted once. Together, the top ten hold 20% to 25% of the sample.

The source is a human donor who had recovered from COVID-19. The rearrangement joined TRBV7-2 to TRBJ1-5, with 8 bases aligning to TRBD1. The sequenced sample was CD4+ T cells from blood, cultured in vitro. The CDR3 region has the sequence CASSLSQGGGSQPQHF. DNA sequence: TGTGCCAGCAGCTTATCACAGGGGGGAGGCAGTCAGCCCCAGCATTTT.